The clone carrying this T cell receptor (beta chain) showed up just a few times. The sample originates from a study of blood T cell repertoires in COVID-19. Looking at the study overall: Donors in the United States, Italy and Spain gave samples during acute or convalescent COVID-19. PBMCs, B-cell-depleted T cells, or T cells provided the cDNA or gDNA that made up the material.

The CDR3 has 16 residues. Germline CDR1 reads MGHRA; CDR2 reads YSYEKL. V lost 0 bases and J lost 7; bases outside the gene matches: 5. Original processing methods: Reference gene primer amplification in the assay estimated nucleated cell counts. Here immunoSEQ multiplex PCR was the method, and the copy in TCRdb shows in-frame clones only, minus some. The V and J calls and the clone size are those of that table, but D and trimming were determined from the DNA. The sample lists some 89,000 clones, about three quarters occurring once. The chain carries TRBV4-1 and TRBJ2-1; 11 nucleotides agree with TRBD1. Source material: peripheral blood. This sequence originates from a man aged 65-85 years with acute or convalescent COVID-19. CDR3 coding DNA: TGCGCCAGCAGCCAAGATGGGACAGGGGGTTGGAATGAGCAGTTCTTC. Residues: CASSQDGTGGWNEQFF.